Listed below are T cell receptor beta chains from one sample, sequenced in a study of cytomegalovirus exposure and HLA in healthy donors. Sequencing was performed with immunoSEQ multiplex PCR; in TCRdb, only in-frame clones are kept and a portion is missing. In the table there are 110,000 to 150,000 clones, approximately 89% of which are singletons. The sequencing input was PBMCs. The source is a man between 18 and 29 years old in good health and CMV-seronegative. Both conserved end residues are part of each CDR3. Each record gives: clone size, D gene, V gene, J gene, CDR3 DNA, CDR3 protein. D genes are given only for firm matches. A row's size may be missing; if present it is once, few, many or a size class.

NA	TRBD1	TRBV7-3	TRBJ2-1	TGTGCCAGCAGCCTCCCGGGGACAGGACTTGTGGCCCTCCACAATGAGCAGTTCTTC	CASSLPGTGLVALHNEQFF
NA	NA	TRBV7-2	TRBJ1-2	TGTGCCAGCAGCTCGGCGGATTACTATGGCTACACCTTC	CASSSADYYGYTF
NA	TRBD2	TRBV5-1	TRBJ2-7	TGCGCCAGCAGCCCCGGGGGGTACGAGCAGTACTTC	CASSPGGYEQYF
NA	TRBD1	TRBV14	TRBJ1-2	TGTGCCAGCAGTCGGGACAGATATGGCTACACCTTC	CASSRDRYGYTF
NA	NA	TRBV10-3	TRBJ1-3	TGTGCCATCAGTGGGGAGTATGGAAACACCATATATTTT	CAISGEYGNTIYF
NA	NA	TRBV5-1	TRBJ1-4	TGCGCCAGCAGCGAACAGGTCACTAATGAAAAACTGTTTTTT	CASSEQVTNEKLFF
NA	NA	TRBV6-1	TRBJ1-1	TGTGCCAGCAGTGTAGTGAGGATTGAAGCTTTCTTT	CASSVVRIEAFF
NA	NA	TRBV6-5	TRBJ2-7	TGTGCCAGCAGTTACTCGATTGGGACTCCATCCTACGAGCAGTACTTC	CASSYSIGTPSYEQYF
NA	NA	TRBV19	TRBJ2-2	TGTGCCAGTAGTATAGGTCCCGGGTCGGTGACGGTGTTTTTT	CASSIGPGSVTVFF
once	NA	TRBV5-1	TRBJ2-3	TGCGCCAGCAGCTTGCGCGGTGTTCGCACAGATACGCAGTATTTT	CASSLRGVRTDTQYF
NA	TRBD1	TRBV5-1	TRBJ2-5	TGCGCCAGCAGCAGGGACAGGGCCCAAGAGACCCAGTACTTC	CASSRDRAQETQYF
NA	NA	TRBV6-6	TRBJ1-1	TGTGCCAGCAGCCACCCGGGGGGACGGACTGAAGCTTTCTTT	CASSHPGGRTEAFF
NA	NA	TRBV9	TRBJ2-2	TGTGCCAGCAGCGTAGTGGAAGGGACTGGGGAGCTGTTTTTT	CASSVVEGTGELFF
NA	TRBD1	TRBV6-5	TRBJ2-7	TGTGCCAGCAGTAACCGGGACAGAATCTACGAGCAGTACTTC	CASSNRDRIYEQYF
once	NA	TRBV18	TRBJ2-7	TGTGCCAGCTCACCACGAGAGACATCGAGCTCCTACGAGCAGTACTTC	CASSPRETSSSYEQYF
NA	NA	TRBV7-2	TRBJ2-5	TGTGCCAGCAGCTCAGGGCCACAAGAGACCCAGTACTTC	CASSSGPQETQYF
NA	NA	TRBV6-1	TRBJ2-1	TGTGCCAGCAGTGAAGTTGTGCAGGGAAAGTTTGTCGTGATCGATGAGCAGTTCTTC	CASSEVVQGKFVVIDEQFF
NA	TRBD1	TRBV2	TRBJ1-6	TGTGCCAGCAGTGAAAGGGGGCAAGATAATTCACCCCTCCACTTT	CASSERGQDNSPLHF
NA	NA	TRBV2	TRBJ1-1	TGTGCCAGCAGTGGCGGGAACACTGAAGCTTTCTTT	CASSGGNTEAFF
NA	TRBD2	TRBV4-2	TRBJ2-7	TGTGCCAGCAGCCAAGATCCGTTGGACGAGGGACTAGGGATGTACGAGCAGTACTTC	CASSQDPLDEGLGMYEQYF
NA	NA	TRBV7-6	TRBJ2-6	TGTGCCAGCAGCTTAAGGGGTCGGGAGTTCAACGTCCTGACTTTC	CASSLRGREFNVLTF
NA	TRBD1	TRBV2	TRBJ1-6	TGTGCCAGCAGGACCGGGACAGGGACCTCACCCCTCCACTTT	CASRTGTGTSPLHF